This T cell receptor (beta chain) comes out of a study of shared T cell receptors in the human thymus. Generated by immunoSEQ multiplex PCR, the TCRdb table keeps only in-frame clones and is missing some. The data show almost 550,000 clones, more than 75% seen once. CDR1 is SGDLS and CDR2 is YYNGEE in the germline V gene. J gave up 6 bases and V 3 bases, and 7 bases lay outside the gene matches. CDR3 length: 16 residues. These data were likewise used in another study, on human thymus T cells. According to that study: In corrective heart surgery, resections were taken, and these provided the thymus tissue.

This receptor was obtained from a boy in the first two years of life with a congenital heart defect. This chain links TRBV9 with TRBJ2-2; 11 nucleotides match TRBD2. The specimen was thymocytes. The CDR3 DNA reads TGTGCCAGCAGCGCCTATAGCGGGAGGGTGTCCGGGGAGCTGTTTTTT. It yields the protein CASSAYSGRVSGELFF.